Listed below are T cell receptor beta chains from one sample, sequenced in a study of T cells in Graves' hyperthyroidism and ophthalmopathy. One entry per CDR3 protein, called by TCRdb with MiXCR from the multiplex PCR reads. The sample holds about 840,000 distinct CDR3 sequences, 38% seen once. The sequencing sample was made of blood. The receptors stem from a man younger than 35 with Graves' hyperthyroidism. CDR3s include the opening cysteine and the closing phenylalanine or tryptophan. Expanded clones are given a class, and other clones once, few, many or no size at all.

j_call: TRBJ1-1; clone_size: few; v_call: TRBV20-1; cdr3_aa: CSARALTVADTEAFF
j_call: TRBJ1-3; clone_size: many; v_call: TRBV7-2; cdr3_aa: CASSPLVQGRDTIYF
j_call: TRBJ1-2; clone_size: .; v_call: TRBV6-1; cdr3_aa: CASTDQGPSGYTF
j_call: TRBJ2-7; clone_size: few; v_call: TRBV6-5; cdr3_aa: CASSWGLAGEYEQYF
j_call: TRBJ2-5; clone_size: .; v_call: TRBV12-3/TRBV12-4; cdr3_aa: CASASAGTGGQPQYF
j_call: TRBJ1-2; clone_size: few; v_call: TRBV4-1; cdr3_aa: CASSLRQGIEGYTF
j_call: TRBJ1-1; clone_size: many; v_call: TRBV20-1; cdr3_aa: CSAREVTNTEAFF
j_call: TRBJ2-3; clone_size: .; v_call: TRBV20-1; cdr3_aa: CSARVGGWTEITDTQYF
j_call: TRBJ2-3; clone_size: .; v_call: TRBV19; cdr3_aa: CASSIDTGPFPSNTQYF
j_call: TRBJ1-6; clone_size: few; v_call: TRBV4-2; cdr3_aa: CASSQDKETGHSPLHF
j_call: TRBJ2-5; clone_size: .; v_call: TRBV27; cdr3_aa: CASRQAREQATQYF